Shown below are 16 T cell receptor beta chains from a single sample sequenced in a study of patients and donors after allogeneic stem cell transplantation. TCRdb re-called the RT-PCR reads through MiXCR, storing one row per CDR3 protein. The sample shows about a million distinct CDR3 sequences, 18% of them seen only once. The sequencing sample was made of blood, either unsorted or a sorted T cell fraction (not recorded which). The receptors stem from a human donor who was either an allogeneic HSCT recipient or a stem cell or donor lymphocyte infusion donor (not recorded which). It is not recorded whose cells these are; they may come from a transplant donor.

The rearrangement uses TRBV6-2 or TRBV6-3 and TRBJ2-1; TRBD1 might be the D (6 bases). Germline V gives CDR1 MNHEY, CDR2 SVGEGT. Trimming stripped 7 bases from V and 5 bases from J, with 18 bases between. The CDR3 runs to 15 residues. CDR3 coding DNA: TGTGCCAGCACCGCTCACAGGGCCCCGCACAATGAGCAGTTCTTC. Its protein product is CASTAHRAPHNEQFF.

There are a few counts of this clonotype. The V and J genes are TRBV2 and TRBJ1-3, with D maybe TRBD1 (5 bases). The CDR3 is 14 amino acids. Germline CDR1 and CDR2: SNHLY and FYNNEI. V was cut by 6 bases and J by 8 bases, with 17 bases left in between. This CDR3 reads CASRGGSGTDTIYF. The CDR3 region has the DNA TGTGCCAGCAGGGGGGGATCTGGTACGGACACCATATATTTT. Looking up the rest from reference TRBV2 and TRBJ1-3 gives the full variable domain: EPEVTQTPSHQVTQMGQEVILRCVPISNHLYFYWYRQILGQKVEFLVSFYNNEISEKSEIFDDQFSVERPDGSNFTLKIRSTKLEDSAMYFCASRGGSGTDTIYFGEGSWLTVV.

In DNA, the CDR3 is TGTGCCAGCAGCTCGACCCCTAGCGGGAGCACAGATACGCAGTATTTT. Amino acids: CASSSTPSGSTDTQYF. The rearrangement joins TRBV7-9 to TRBJ2-3, with TRBD2 matching over 8 bases. Germline V lookup: CDR1 SEHNR, CDR2 FQNEAQ (reference sequence). V was pared by 4 bases and J by 0 bases, with 6 bases of the junction left unmatched. CDR3 length equals 16 residues.

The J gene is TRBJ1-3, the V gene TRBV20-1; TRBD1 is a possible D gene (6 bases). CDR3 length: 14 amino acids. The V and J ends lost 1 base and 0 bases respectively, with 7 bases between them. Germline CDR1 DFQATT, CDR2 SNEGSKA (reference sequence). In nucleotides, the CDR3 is TGCAGTGCTAGAGCCAGGGGCTCTGGAAACACCATATATTTT. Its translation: CSARARGSGNTIYF.

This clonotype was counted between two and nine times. The CDR3 region has the DNA TGTGCCAGCAGTTTTAATAACGGAAACACCATATATTTT. It specifies CASSFNNGNTIYF. The genes are TRBV12-3 or TRBV12-4 and TRBJ1-3; D gene unclear. Trimming took 3 bases from V and 4 from J, leaving 7 bases between them. This CDR3 spans 13 amino acids.

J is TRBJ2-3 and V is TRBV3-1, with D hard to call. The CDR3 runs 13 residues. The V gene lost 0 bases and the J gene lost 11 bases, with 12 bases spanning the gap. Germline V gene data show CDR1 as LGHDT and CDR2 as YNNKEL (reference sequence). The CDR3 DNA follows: TGTGCCAGCAGCCAAGATCGGGCTATGGGGCAGTATTTT. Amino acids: CASSQDRAMGQYF.

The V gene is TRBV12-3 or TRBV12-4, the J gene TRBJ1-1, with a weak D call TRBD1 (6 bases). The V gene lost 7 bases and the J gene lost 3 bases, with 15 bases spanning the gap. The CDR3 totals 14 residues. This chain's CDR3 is CASTRDNWDTEAFF. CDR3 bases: TGTGCCAGCACCCGGGACAACTGGGACACTGAAGCTTTCTTT.

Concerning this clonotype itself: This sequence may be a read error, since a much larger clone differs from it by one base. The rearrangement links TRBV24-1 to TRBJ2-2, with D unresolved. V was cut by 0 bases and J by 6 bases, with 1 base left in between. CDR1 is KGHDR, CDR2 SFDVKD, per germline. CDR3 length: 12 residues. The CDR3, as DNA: TGTGCCACCAGTGATTTGCCCGGGGAGCTGTTTTTT. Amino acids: CATSDLPGELFF.

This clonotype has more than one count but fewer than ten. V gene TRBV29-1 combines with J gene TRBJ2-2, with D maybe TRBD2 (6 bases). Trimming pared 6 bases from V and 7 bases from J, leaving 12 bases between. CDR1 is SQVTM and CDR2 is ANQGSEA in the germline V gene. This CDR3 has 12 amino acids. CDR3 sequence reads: CSVRAGLGELFF. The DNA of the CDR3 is TGCAGCGTCCGGGCGGGGCTCGGGGAGCTGTTTTTT.

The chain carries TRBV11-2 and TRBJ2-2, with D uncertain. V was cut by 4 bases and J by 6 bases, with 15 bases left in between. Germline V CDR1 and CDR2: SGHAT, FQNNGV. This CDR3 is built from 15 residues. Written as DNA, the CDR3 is TGTGCCAGCAGCTCGCCTCTCGCGGACGCCGGGGAGCTGTTTTTT. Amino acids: CASSSPLADAGELFF.

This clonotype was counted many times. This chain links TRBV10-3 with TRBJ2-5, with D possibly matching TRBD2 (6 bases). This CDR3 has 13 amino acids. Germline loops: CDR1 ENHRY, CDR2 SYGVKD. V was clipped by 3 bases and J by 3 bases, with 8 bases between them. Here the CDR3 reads CAISDASEETQYF. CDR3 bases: TGTGCCATCAGTGACGCTAGCGAAGAGACCCAGTACTTC.

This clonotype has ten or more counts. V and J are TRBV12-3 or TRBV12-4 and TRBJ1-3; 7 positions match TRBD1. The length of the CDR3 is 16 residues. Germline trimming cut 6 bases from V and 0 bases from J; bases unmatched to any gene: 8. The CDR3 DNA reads TGTGCCAGCAGCGGACAGGTGCCTACCTCTGGAAACACCATATATTTT. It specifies CASSGQVPTSGNTIYF.

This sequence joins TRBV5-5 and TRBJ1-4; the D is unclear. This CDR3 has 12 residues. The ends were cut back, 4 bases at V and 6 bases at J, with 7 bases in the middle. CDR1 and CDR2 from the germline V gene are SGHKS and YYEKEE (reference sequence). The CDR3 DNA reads TGTGCCAGCAGCAACGACGATGAAAAACTGTTTTTT. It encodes CASSNDDEKLFF.

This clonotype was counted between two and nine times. This chain's CDR3 is CASSMTPAAKAFF. The CDR3 DNA sequence: TGTGCCAGCAGCATGACCCCAGCTGCCAAAGCTTTCTTT. This chain links TRBV12-3 or TRBV12-4 with TRBJ1-1, with D hard to call. Trimming took 6 bases from V and 9 from J, leaving 17 bases between them. This CDR3 spans 13 amino acids.

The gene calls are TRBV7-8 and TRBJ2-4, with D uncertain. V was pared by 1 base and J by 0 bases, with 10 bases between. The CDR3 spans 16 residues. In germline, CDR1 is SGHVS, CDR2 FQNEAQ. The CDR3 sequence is CASSLGTALAKNIQYF. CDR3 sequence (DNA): TGTGCCAGCAGCTTAGGGACGGCACTAGCCAAAAACATTCAGTACTTC.

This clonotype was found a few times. CDR3 sequence reads: CSAALAGPSTDTQYF. The CDR3 DNA follows: TGCAGTGCTGCATTAGCGGGGCCTAGCACAGATACGCAGTATTTT. The chain links TRBV20-1 to TRBJ2-3; 8 positions agree with TRBD2. The CDR3 runs 15 residues. The germline V gene encodes CDR1 DFQATT and CDR2 SNEGSKA (reference sequence). V was clipped by 5 bases and J by 0 bases; unmatched bases: 7.